The 29 T cell receptor beta chains below come from one sample, sequenced in a study of T cell responses to AZD1222 COVID-19 vaccine. Sequencing was performed with immunoSEQ multiplex PCR; in TCRdb, only in-frame clones are kept and a portion is missing. This sample has roughly 120,000 clones, with around 93% found just once. This sample comprised peripheral blood, obtained 28 days after the second AZD1222 dose. The source of these receptors is an adult who received the AZD1222 COVID-19 vaccine.

V gene TRBV3-1 (or the pseudogene TRBV3-2) combines with J gene TRBJ1-1; no firm D call. The CDR3 totals 15 residues. Germline V gene lookup returns CDR1 LGHDT and CDR2 YNNKEL (reference sequence). V was trimmed by 1 base and J by 0 bases, leaving 9 bases between them. In DNA, the CDR3 is TGTGCCAGCAGCCAAGTTGTAGCCCTGAACACTGAAGCTTTCTTT. Translating it yields CASSQVVALNTEAFF.

The chain joins TRBV2 to TRBJ1-3; perhaps TRBD1 as D (6 bases). V dropped 7 bases and J dropped 0 bases, with 10 bases sitting between them. In germline, CDR1 is SNHLY, CDR2 FYNNEI. CDR3 length: 14 amino acids. This CDR3 is CASNRDNSGNTIYF. DNA for the CDR3: TGTGCCAGCAACCGGGACAACTCTGGAAACACCATATATTTT.

This clone was detected only once. The V and J genes are TRBV28 and TRBJ1-2; weak D call: TRBD1 (5 bases). Germline V gene sequence: CDR1 MDHEN, CDR2 SYDVKM. The CDR3 length is 14 residues. Trimming shortened V by 5 bases and J by 8 bases, and 18 bases separated the two germline ends. The CDR3 DNA reads TGTGCCAGCAGTCGCTCCGGGAGCAAGGGGGGCTACACCTTC. This gives the protein CASSRSGSKGGYTF.

The CDR3 sequence: CASSVATGVEAFF. The CDR3 DNA is TGTGCCAGCAGCGTAGCGACAGGGGTTGAAGCTTTCTTT. This chain joins TRBV9 and TRBJ1-1, with TRBD1 matching 8 bases. The CDR3 is 13 residues long. CDR1 SGDLS and CDR2 YYNGEE come from the germline V gene. V shed 0 bases and J 7 bases; nucleotides not matched to a gene: 2.

This chain uses TRBV11-3 with TRBJ2-5; 11 bases agree with TRBD1. Germline V gives CDR1 SGHNT, CDR2 YENEEA. The V segment lost 5 bases and the J segment 2 bases; nucleotides outside the gene matches: 7. This CDR3 contains 16 residues. DNA for the CDR3: TGTGCCAGCAGCCCATCGGGACAGGGGGTTCAAGAGACCCAGTACTTC. Amino acids: CASSPSGQGVQETQYF.

The chain recombines TRBV27 with TRBJ2-3, with D perhaps assigned TRBD1 or TRBD2 (6 bases each). The germline V gene encodes CDR1 MNHEY and CDR2 SMNVEV (reference sequence). The CDR3 spans 13 residues. V was clipped by 5 bases and J by 9 bases, with 15 bases between them. CDR3 region: CASSTTTGRTQYF. DNA for the CDR3: TGTGCCAGCAGTACCACTACAGGGAGGACGCAGTATTTT.

The rearrangement joins TRBV7-9 to TRBJ1-3; perhaps TRBD1 as D (6 bases). This CDR3 has 15 amino acids. V shed 5 bases and J shed 5 bases, with 16 bases lying between them. CDR1 SEHNR and CDR2 FQNEAQ come from the germline V gene (reference sequence). In nucleotides, the CDR3 is TGTGCCAGCAGCCCCCGGGACAATGGGAGAAACACCATATATTTT. Translating gives CASSPRDNGRNTIYF.

The J gene is TRBJ1-6, the V gene TRBV5-1, with D perhaps matching TRBD1 (5 bases). Germline CDR1 is SGHRS and CDR2 is YFSETQ. V lost 3 bases and J lost 7, with 23 bases in between. The CDR3 length is 18 residues. As DNA, the CDR3 is TGCGCCAGCAGCTGGGATCGGACCGGGGGGTTTCAAAATTCACCCCTCCACTTT. It translates to CASSWDRTGGFQNSPLHF.

The J gene is TRBJ2-5, the V gene TRBV19; possibly TRBD1 or TRBD2 for D (6 bases each). Germline CDR1 is LNHDA and CDR2 is SQIVND (reference sequence). The CDR3 has 17 residues. Trimming pared 3 bases from V and 2 bases from J, leaving 19 bases between. The CDR3 nucleotides read TGTGCCAGTAGTATCTCTCATCGCGGGACATGGCAAGAGACCCAGTACTTC. Its translation: CASSISHRGTWQETQYF.

The chain couples TRBV28 to TRBJ1-2; no reliable D call. Germline assignment: CDR1 MDHEN and CDR2 SYDVKM. Trimming removed 3 bases from V and 1 base from J, with 15 bases in between. The CDR3 spans 16 residues. This chain's CDR3 is CASSFSPSGYNYGYTF. The CDR3 coding sequence is TGTGCCAGCAGTTTTTCCCCCTCGGGATATAACTATGGCTACACCTTC.

The chain has TRBV29-1 and TRBJ1-1, with D tentatively TRBD1 (6 bases). CDR1 and CDR2 (germline): SQVTM, ANQGSEA. The CDR3 extends over 14 amino acids. Trimming pared 4 bases from V and 1 base from J, leaving 13 bases between. CDR3: CSVGTDGTNTEAFF. CDR3 coding DNA: TGCAGCGTTGGGACAGACGGGACGAACACTGAAGCTTTCTTT.

This clone has just a few counts. This chain joins TRBV15 and TRBJ2-1; perhaps TRBD1 as D (5 bases). The germline V and J ends were trimmed by 8 bases and 5 bases, with 13 bases remaining between them. The CDR3 totals 13 residues. Per the germline V gene, CDR1 is LNHNV and CDR2 is YYDKDF (reference sequence). This CDR3 is CATAQDNHNEQFF. The CDR3 nucleotides are TGTGCCACCGCTCAGGACAATCACAATGAGCAGTTCTTC.

The J gene is TRBJ2-5, the V gene TRBV28; D assignment may be TRBD1 or TRBD2 (6 bases each). V lost 10 bases to trimming and J lost 4 bases, with 16 bases between them. The CDR3 is 13 residues long. Germline loops: CDR1 MDHEN, CDR2 SYDVKM. CDR3 sequence reads: CATQLGGPETQYF. CDR3 nucleotide sequence: TGTGCCACTCAGCTGGGGGGCCCAGAGACCCAGTACTTC.

This rearrangement joins TRBV10-3 to TRBJ1-2; D not certain. Trimming removed 2 bases from V and 5 bases from J, with 6 bases in between. Germline loops: CDR1 ENHRY, CDR2 SYGVKD. The CDR3 is 12 amino acids. In DNA form, the CDR3 reads TGTGCCATCAGTGAGGCCTTTTATGGCTACACCTTC. Its translation: CAISEAFYGYTF.

The chain joins TRBV6-6 to TRBJ2-7; TRBD1 matches 7 bases. This CDR3 region has 15 residues. Germline V lookup: CDR1 MNHNY, CDR2 SVGAGI (reference sequence). The V and J ends lost 2 bases and 4 bases, in that order; junction bases with no gene match: 8. Here the CDR3 reads CASSYGFEGAYEQYF. The CDR3 bases are TGTGCCAGCAGTTACGGGTTTGAGGGGGCATACGAGCAGTACTTC.

V gene TRBV7-2 combines with J gene TRBJ2-3; 12 positions agree with TRBD2. The CDR3 runs 16 residues. V lost 4 bases and J lost 6; bases outside the gene matches: 8. Germline CDR1 is SGHTA and CDR2 is FQGNSA. CDR3: CASSSRRLAGEDTQYF. The CDR3, as DNA: TGTGCCAGCAGCTCCAGAAGACTAGCGGGAGAGGATACGCAGTATTTT.

The chain recombines TRBV11-2 with TRBJ1-5; D unresolved. V dropped 1 base and J dropped 5 bases, with 6 bases sitting between them. This CDR3 contains 13 residues. Germline assignment: CDR1 SGHAT and CDR2 FQNNGV. Here the CDR3 DNA reads TGTGCCAGCAGCTTAGGGGTGGATCAGCCCCAGCATTTT. Amino acid sequence: CASSLGVDQPQHF.

The chain uses TRBV14 and TRBJ1-4; 7 bases line up with TRBD1. The CDR3 consists of 17 residues. With V trimmed by 2 bases and J by 8 bases, 14 bases remained unmatched. CDR1 and CDR2 from the germline V gene are SGHDN and FVKESK. This CDR3 is CASSQLLQTGWGEKLFF. In DNA form, the CDR3 reads TGTGCCAGCAGCCAACTCCTCCAGACAGGGTGGGGAGAAAAACTGTTTTTT.

This clone came up once. V is TRBV4-1 and J is TRBJ1-6; TRBD1 matches at 7 bases. Germline V gene sequence: CDR1 MGHRA, CDR2 YSYEKL. V shed 1 base, J shed 6 bases, and the junction held 12 bases outside the gene matches. This CDR3 is built from 18 residues. In nucleotides, the CDR3 is TGCGCCAGCAGCCAAGCAACCCAGACAGGGACTTTTAATTCACCCCTCCACTTT. It encodes CASSQATQTGTFNSPLHF.

This chain joins TRBV29-1 and TRBJ1-1; no definite D call. CDR3 length: 12 residues. V lost 5 bases and J lost 2, with 9 bases in between. Germline V lookup: CDR1 SQVTM, CDR2 ANQGSEA. As DNA, the CDR3 is TGCAGCGTTCGGTGGGAAAACACTGAAGCTTTCTTT. Protein: CSVRWENTEAFF. The full variable domain, with the rest looked up from reference TRBV29-1 and TRBJ1-1, is SAVISQKPSRDICQRGTSLTIQCQVDSQVTMMFWYRQQPGQSLTLIATANQGSEATYESGFVIDKFPISRPNLTFSTLTVSNMSPEDSSIYLCSVRWENTEAFFGQGTRLTVV.

The chain combines TRBV6-5 with TRBJ2-1; the D call may be TRBD1 or TRBD2 (6 bases each). The CDR3 totals 14 residues. Germline V gene sequence: CDR1 MNHEY, CDR2 SVGAGI. V was pared by 8 bases and J by 0 bases, with 11 bases between. The CDR3 DNA reads TGTGCCAGCGAAAGGGGGGCCTCCTACAATGAGCAGTTCTTC. Amino acids: CASERGASYNEQFF.

The chain carries TRBV10-3 and TRBJ2-7; 7 bases map to TRBD2. Germline lookup yields CDR1 ENHRY and CDR2 SYGVKD. V was pared by 2 bases and J by 6 bases, with 7 bases of the junction left unmatched. The CDR3 extends over 14 amino acids. CDR3 loop: CAISEGRGSGEQYF. Here the CDR3 DNA reads TGTGCCATCAGTGAGGGGAGGGGTTCAGGCGAGCAGTACTTC.

This chain links TRBV11-2 with TRBJ2-3; D gene ambiguous. The V end lost 5 bases, the J end lost 0 bases, and 12 bases lay between the germline ends. Germline CDR1 and CDR2: SGHAT and FQNNGV. The CDR3 has 15 residues. CDR3 loop: CASSALVQSTDTQYF. The CDR3 region has the DNA TGTGCCAGCAGCGCTCTAGTGCAAAGCACAGATACGCAGTATTTT.

The chain combines TRBV12-3 or TRBV12-4 with TRBJ2-5; D not certain. CDR3 size: 12 residues. Trimming left V 3 bases short and J 5 bases short, with 7 bases between. CDR3 bases: TGTGCCAGCAGTTTCCGGTCGGAGACCCAGTACTTC. This gives the protein CASSFRSETQYF.

This chain links TRBV24-1 with TRBJ2-1; D gene unclear. Germline V lookup: CDR1 KGHDR, CDR2 SFDVKD. The CDR3 consists of 14 residues. Trimming took 4 bases from V and 6 from J, leaving 12 bases between them. CDR3 protein: CATSDRRVFNEQFF. CDR3 bases: TGTGCCACCAGTGACCGTCGGGTTTTCAATGAGCAGTTCTTC.

The chain joins TRBV6-6 to TRBJ1-4; maybe TRBD1 (5 bases). This CDR3 has 16 amino acids. Per germline, CDR1 MNHNY and CDR2 SVGAGI (reference sequence). V dropped 5 bases and J dropped 3 bases, with 16 bases sitting between them. This CDR3 is CASSPRGIEPNEKLFF. CDR3 nucleotides: TGTGCCAGCAGTCCCCGGGGGATTGAGCCTAATGAAAAACTGTTTTTT.

A single count supports this clone. Within the sample, other DNA sequences also encode this same CDR3. This chain uses TRBV6-6 with TRBJ2-3; D not certain. CDR1 and CDR2 from the germline V gene are MNHNY and SVGAGI (reference sequence). The CDR3 runs 12 residues. Between the trimmed V and J ends, which lost 6 bases and 0 bases, there was a span of 4 bases. In DNA, the CDR3 is TGTGCCAGCAGCCCAAGCACAGATACGCAGTATTTT. It codes for CASSPSTDTQYF.

The V gene is TRBV4-1, the J gene TRBJ2-1, with a tentative D call TRBD1 (5 bases). In germline, CDR1 is MGHRA, CDR2 YSYEKL. Trimming removed 3 bases at V and 6 bases at J, with 12 bases between. There are 14 residues in the CDR3. CDR3 DNA: TGCGCCAGCAGCCAGGGTCTAGGGGCCAATGAGCAGTTCTTC. Translating it yields CASSQGLGANEQFF.

This chain uses TRBV2 with TRBJ1-2, with TRBD1 identical over 9 bases. Germline trimming cut 5 bases from V and 1 base from J; bases unmatched to any gene: 5. Germline assignment: CDR1 SNHLY and CDR2 FYNNEI. CDR3 length: 15 residues. DNA of the CDR3: TGTGCCAGCAGTATAAGGGGACAGGGTAACTATGGCTACACCTTC. Protein sequence: CASSIRGQGNYGYTF.